Shown below are 11 T cell receptor beta chains from a single sample sequenced in a study of blood T cell repertoires in COVID-19. Clones were read by immunoSEQ multiplex PCR, and TCRdb kept only the in-frame ones, dropping some. The table has about 49,000 clones, approximately 95% seen once. Material: peripheral blood. The origin of the receptors is a man aged 55 to 70 with COVID-19, enrolled during active disease.

The chain joins TRBV3-1 (or the pseudogene TRBV3-2) to TRBJ2-3; D may be TRBD1 (6 bases). Between the trimmed V and J ends, which lost 0 bases and 4 bases, there was a span of 14 bases. Per the germline V gene, CDR1 is LGHDT and CDR2 is YNNKEL (reference sequence). The CDR3 loop spans 16 amino acids. CDR3 nucleotides: TGTGCCAGCAGCCAAGACAGGTTCAGACAGGCAGATACGCAGTATTTT. It specifies CASSQDRFRQADTQYF.

This clone was found once. The J gene is TRBJ2-1, the V gene TRBV9, with TRBD1 as a possible D gene (6 bases). The CDR3 has 19 amino acids. Germline CDR1 reads SGDLS; CDR2 reads YYNGEE. Trimming removed 5 bases at V and 2 bases at J, with 26 bases between. CDR3 sequence: CASSKGGAQTLYTYNEQFF. The CDR3, as DNA: TGTGCCAGCAGTAAAGGGGGAGCCCAAACTTTATATACCTACAATGAGCAGTTCTTC.

The V gene is TRBV28, the J gene TRBJ1-2, with D maybe TRBD1 (6 bases). Germline V gives CDR1 MDHEN, CDR2 SYDVKM. The CDR3 extends over 14 amino acids. Trimming cost V 2 bases and J 6 bases, with 13 bases left between them. CDR3 bases: TGTGCCAGCAGTTTAGGCGCCAGGGGAGATGGCTACACCTTC. This translates into CASSLGARGDGYTF.

V and J are TRBV4-3 and TRBJ1-5; 7 bases match TRBD1. This CDR3 spans 15 amino acids. Germline V gene sequence: CDR1 LGHNA, CDR2 YSLEER. With V trimmed by 0 bases and J by 7 bases, 6 bases remained unmatched. The CDR3 spells CASSQDGDSRQPQHF. The CDR3 region has the DNA TGCGCCAGCAGCCAAGATGGGGACAGCCGCCAGCCCCAGCATTTT.

The chain recombines TRBV24-1 with TRBJ2-7; the D gene is possibly TRBD2 (7 bases). Trimming shortened V by 0 bases and J by 6 bases, and 14 bases separated the two germline ends. Per the germline V gene, CDR1 is KGHDR and CDR2 is SFDVKD. The CDR3 is 15 residues long. The CDR3 sequence is CATSDLRAGAGEQYF. CDR3 in DNA: TGTGCCACCAGTGATTTGAGGGCGGGGGCCGGCGAGCAGTACTTC.

J is TRBJ2-2 and V is TRBV7-2, with TRBD2 matching 12 bases. The CDR3 is 17 residues long. Germline loops: CDR1 SGHTA, CDR2 FQGNSA. Trimming took 4 bases from V and 6 from J; bases not matched to a gene: 9. The CDR3 reads CASSWLAGGQVAGELFF. The CDR3, as DNA: TGTGCCAGCAGCTGGCTAGCGGGGGGGCAGGTCGCCGGGGAGCTGTTTTTT.

A note on this clone: One end of the junction does not line up with germline, which may come from a read error. J is TRBJ2-3 and V is TRBV24-1, with D possibly matching TRBD1 (6 bases). Germline V gene data show CDR1 as KGHDR and CDR2 as SFDVKD. This CDR3 comprises 13 residues. The CDR3 nucleotides are TGTGCCACCAGGGATTCACAGGGAGATACGCAGTATTTT. As protein: CATRDSQGDTQYF.

The chain carries TRBV7-2 and TRBJ1-6; 9 positions match TRBD1. The CDR3 loop spans 13 amino acids. Trimming removed 8 bases from V and 10 bases from J; junction bases left unmatched: 6. Germline V gene data show CDR1 as SGHTA and CDR2 as FQGNSA. CDR3 sequence (DNA): TGTGCCAGCTCCGGGACAGGGTACTCACCCCTCCACTTT. Protein product: CASSGTGYSPLHF.

This chain connects TRBV5-8 to TRBJ1-1; D might be TRBD1 (6 bases). Germline V gives CDR1 SGHTS, CDR2 YDEGEE. V was shortened by 3 bases and J by 1 base, with 7 bases between the two germline ends. The CDR3 sequence is 13 residues long. The CDR3 reads CASSWTANTEAFF. CDR3 DNA sequence: TGTGCCAGCAGCTGGACAGCGAACACTGAAGCTTTCTTT. The full variable domain, with the rest looked up from reference TRBV5-8 and TRBJ1-1, is EAGVTQSPTHLIKTRGQQATLRCSPISGHTSVYWYQQALGLGLQFLLWYDEGEERNRGNFPPRFSGRQFPNYSSELNVNALELEDSALYLCASSWTANTEAFFGQGTRLTVV.

CDR3 region: CASSFSDTIYF. DNA for the CDR3: TGTGCCAGCAGCTTTTCGGACACCATATATTTT. The rearrangement joins TRBV7-9 to TRBJ1-3; D is uncertain. Germline CDR1 and CDR2: SEHNR and FQNEAQ (reference sequence). There are 11 residues in the CDR3. V was cut by 3 bases and J by 8 bases, with 5 bases left in between. Variable domain in full (rest from reference TRBV7-9 and TRBJ1-3): DTGVSQNPRHKITKRGQNVTFRCDPISEHNRLYWYRQTLGQGPEFLTYFQNEAQLEKSRLLSDRFSAERPKGSFSTLEIQRTEQGDSAMYLCASSFSDTIYFGEGSWLTVV.

This chain links TRBV19 with TRBJ1-2; 10 positions match TRBD1. Germline V gives CDR1 LNHDA, CDR2 SQIVND (reference sequence). Trimming took 7 bases from V and 2 from J; bases not matched to a gene: 1. This CDR3 comprises 13 residues. The CDR3 DNA reads TGTGCCAGTAAGGACAGGGGGAACTATGGCTACACCTTC. Translated: CASKDRGNYGYTF.